This T cell receptor (beta chain) was recovered during a study of cytomegalovirus exposure and HLA in healthy donors. The overall study: The use of the same platform for the 90 to 150 validation repertoires and the approximately 730 first-cohort repertoires was reported by a later analysis.

Study conclusions and caveats: Reports showed the classifier diagnosing cytomegalovirus status with high specificity and sensitivity.

Per germline, CDR1 SGHVS and CDR2 FQNEAQ. The CDR3 loop spans 15 amino acids. The germline V and J ends were trimmed by 5 bases and 1 base, with 14 bases remaining between them. Repertoires were generated with immunoSEQ multiplex PCR, while TCRdb's copy carries only in-frame clones and drops some. The repertoire holds 150,000 or so clones, with more than 70% as singletons. Comment on this clone: Its antigen is unidentified.

This sequence originates from a human donor in good health. The genes are TRBV7-8 and TRBJ1-1; perhaps TRBD1 as D (6 bases). Source material: PBMCs. Here the CDR3 reads CASSETGLPNTEAFF. The CDR3 DNA reads TGTGCCAGCAGCGAAACAGGGCTCCCGAACACTGAAGCTTTCTTT.